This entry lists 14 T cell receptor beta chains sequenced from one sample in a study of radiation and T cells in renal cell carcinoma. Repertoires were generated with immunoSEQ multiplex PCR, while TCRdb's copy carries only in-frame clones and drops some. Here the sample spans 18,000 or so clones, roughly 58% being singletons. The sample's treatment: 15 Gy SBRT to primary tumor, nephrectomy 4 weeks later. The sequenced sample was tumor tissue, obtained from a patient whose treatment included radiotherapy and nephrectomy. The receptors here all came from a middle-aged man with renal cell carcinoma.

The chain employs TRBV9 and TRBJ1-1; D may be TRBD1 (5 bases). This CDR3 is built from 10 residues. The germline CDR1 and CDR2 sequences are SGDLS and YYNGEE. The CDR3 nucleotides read TGTACGGACAAGAACACTGAAGCTTTCTTT. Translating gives CTDKNTEAFF. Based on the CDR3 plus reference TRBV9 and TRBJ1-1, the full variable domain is DSGVTQTPKHLITATGQRVTLRCSPRSGDLSVYWYQQSLDQGLQFLIQYYNGEERAKGNILERFSAQQFPDLHSELNLSSLELGDSALYFCTDKNTEAFFGQGTRLTVV.

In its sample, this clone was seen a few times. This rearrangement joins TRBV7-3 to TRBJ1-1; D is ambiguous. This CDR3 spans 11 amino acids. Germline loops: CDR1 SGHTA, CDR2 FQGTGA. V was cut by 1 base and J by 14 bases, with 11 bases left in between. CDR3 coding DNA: TGTGCCAGCAGCTTAAACGGGCCAATGTTCTTT. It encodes CASSLNGPMFF. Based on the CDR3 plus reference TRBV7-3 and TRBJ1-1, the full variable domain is GAGVSQTPSNKVTEKGKYVELRCDPISGHTALYWYRQSLGQGPEFLIYFQGTGAADDSGLPNDRFFAVRPEGSVSTLKIQRTERGDSAVYLCASSLNGPMFFGQGTRLTVV.

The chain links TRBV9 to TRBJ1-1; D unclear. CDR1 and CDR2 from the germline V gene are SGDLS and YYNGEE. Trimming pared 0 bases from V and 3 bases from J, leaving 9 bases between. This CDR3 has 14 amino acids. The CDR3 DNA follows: TGTGCCAGCAGCGTAGCAGCCGGGGACACTGAAGCTTTCTTT. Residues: CASSVAAGDTEAFF.

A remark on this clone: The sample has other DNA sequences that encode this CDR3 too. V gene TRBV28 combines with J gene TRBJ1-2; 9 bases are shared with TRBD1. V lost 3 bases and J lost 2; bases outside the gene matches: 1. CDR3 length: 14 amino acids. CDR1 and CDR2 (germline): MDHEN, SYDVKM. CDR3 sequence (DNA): TGTGCCAGCAGTTTGGGACAGGGAAACTATGGCTACACCTTC. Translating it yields CASSLGQGNYGYTF.

CDR3 residues: CASSGGQGGPYEQYF. The CDR3 coding sequence is TGTGCCAGCAGCGGGGGACAGGGGGGCCCCTACGAGCAGTACTTC. The V and J genes are TRBV9 and TRBJ2-7; TRBD1 aligns across 11 bases. Germline CDR1 and CDR2: SGDLS and YYNGEE. J lost 2 bases, V lost 3 bases, and 4 bases had no gene match. The CDR3 totals 15 residues.

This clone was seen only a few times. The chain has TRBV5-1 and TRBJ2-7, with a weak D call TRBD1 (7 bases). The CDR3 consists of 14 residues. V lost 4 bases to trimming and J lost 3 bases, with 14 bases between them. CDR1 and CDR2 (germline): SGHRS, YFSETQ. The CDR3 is CASSQGGDSYEQYF. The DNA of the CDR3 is TGCGCCAGCAGCCAAGGAGGGGACAGCTACGAGCAGTACTTC.

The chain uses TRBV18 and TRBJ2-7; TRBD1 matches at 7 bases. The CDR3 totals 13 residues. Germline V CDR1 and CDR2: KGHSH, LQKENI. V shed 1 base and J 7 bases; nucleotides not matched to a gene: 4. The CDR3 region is CASSPQTGREQYF. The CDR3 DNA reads TGTGCCAGCTCACCACAGACAGGGCGGGAGCAGTACTTC.

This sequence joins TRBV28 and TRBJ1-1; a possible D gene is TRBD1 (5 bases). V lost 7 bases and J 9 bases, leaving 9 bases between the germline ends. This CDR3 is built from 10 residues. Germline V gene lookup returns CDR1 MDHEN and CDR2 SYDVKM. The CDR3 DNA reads TGTGCCAGCAAGGGGTCGAAAGCTTTCTTT. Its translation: CASKGSKAFF.

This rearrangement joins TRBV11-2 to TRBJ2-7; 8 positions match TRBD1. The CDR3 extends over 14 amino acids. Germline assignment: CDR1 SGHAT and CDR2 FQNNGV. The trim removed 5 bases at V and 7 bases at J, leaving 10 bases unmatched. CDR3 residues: CASSLTGGYWEQYF. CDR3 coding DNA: TGTGCCAGCAGCCTCACAGGGGGATACTGGGAGCAGTACTTC.

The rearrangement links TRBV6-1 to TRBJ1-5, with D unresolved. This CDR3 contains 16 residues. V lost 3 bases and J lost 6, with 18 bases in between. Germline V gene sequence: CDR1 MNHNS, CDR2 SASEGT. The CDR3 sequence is CASSEHIASNGQPQHF. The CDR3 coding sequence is TGTGCCAGCAGTGAGCATATAGCTTCTAATGGTCAGCCCCAGCATTTT.

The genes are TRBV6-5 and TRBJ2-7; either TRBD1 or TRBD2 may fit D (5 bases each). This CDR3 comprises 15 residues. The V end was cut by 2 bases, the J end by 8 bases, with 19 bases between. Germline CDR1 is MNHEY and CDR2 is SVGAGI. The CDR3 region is CASSYGGSGLEQQYF. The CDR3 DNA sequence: TGTGCCAGCAGTTACGGGGGATCCGGTCTGGAGCAGCAGTACTTC.

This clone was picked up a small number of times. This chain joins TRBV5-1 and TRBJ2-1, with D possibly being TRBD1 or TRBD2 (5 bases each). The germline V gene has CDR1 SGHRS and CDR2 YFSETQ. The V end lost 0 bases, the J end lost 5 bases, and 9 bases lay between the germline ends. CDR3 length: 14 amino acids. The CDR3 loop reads CASSLGDLHNEQFF. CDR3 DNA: TGCGCCAGCAGCTTGGGGGACCTGCACAATGAGCAGTTCTTC.

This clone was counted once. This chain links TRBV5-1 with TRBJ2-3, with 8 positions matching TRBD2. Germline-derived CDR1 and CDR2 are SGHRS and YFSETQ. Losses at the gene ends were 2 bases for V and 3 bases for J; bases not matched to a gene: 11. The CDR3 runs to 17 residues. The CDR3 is CASSFRGAGESTDTQYF. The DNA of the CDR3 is TGCGCCAGCAGCTTCCGGGGAGCGGGAGAGAGTACAGATACGCAGTATTTT.

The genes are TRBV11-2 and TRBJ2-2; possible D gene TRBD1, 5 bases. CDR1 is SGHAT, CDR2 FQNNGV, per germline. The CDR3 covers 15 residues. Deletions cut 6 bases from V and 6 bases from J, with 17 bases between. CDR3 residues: CASSHEAREAGELFF. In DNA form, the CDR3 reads TGTGCCAGCAGTCATGAAGCCAGGGAAGCCGGGGAGCTGTTTTTT.